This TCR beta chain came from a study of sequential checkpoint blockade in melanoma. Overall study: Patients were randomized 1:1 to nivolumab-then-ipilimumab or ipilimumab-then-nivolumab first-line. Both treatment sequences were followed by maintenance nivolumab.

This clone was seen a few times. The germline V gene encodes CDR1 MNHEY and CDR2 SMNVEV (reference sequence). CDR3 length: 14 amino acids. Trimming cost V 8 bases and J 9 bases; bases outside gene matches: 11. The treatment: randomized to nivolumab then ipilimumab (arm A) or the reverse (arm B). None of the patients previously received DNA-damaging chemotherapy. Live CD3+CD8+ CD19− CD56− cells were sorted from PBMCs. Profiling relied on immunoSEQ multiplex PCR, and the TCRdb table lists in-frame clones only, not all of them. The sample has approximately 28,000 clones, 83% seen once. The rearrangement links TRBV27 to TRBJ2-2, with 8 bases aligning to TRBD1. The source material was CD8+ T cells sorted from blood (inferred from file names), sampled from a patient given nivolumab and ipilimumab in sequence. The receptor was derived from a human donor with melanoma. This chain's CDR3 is CASGPSGGARELFF. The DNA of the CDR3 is TGTGCCAGCGGCCCCTCAGGGGGCGCGAGGGAGCTGTTTTTT.